This TCR beta chain was sequenced in a study of blood T cell repertoires in COVID-19. There are 14 residues in the CDR3. The V end was cut by 2 bases, the J end by 1 base, with 9 bases between. CDR1 and CDR2 (germline): SGHRS, YFSETQ. Libraries were prepared by immunoSEQ multiplex PCR; TCRdb keeps only in-frame clonotypes and omits some of them. The data hold more than 100,000 clones, with 70% to 90% observed a single time. Sequenced sample: peripheral blood. This chain joins TRBV5-1 and TRBJ1-1; perhaps TRBD1 as D (5 bases). The source of this sequence is a man between 40 and 49 years old with acute or convalescent COVID-19. The CDR3, as DNA: TGCGCCAGCAGCTTCGGGGGTGCGAACACTGAAGCTTTCTTT. This translates into CASSFGGANTEAFF.